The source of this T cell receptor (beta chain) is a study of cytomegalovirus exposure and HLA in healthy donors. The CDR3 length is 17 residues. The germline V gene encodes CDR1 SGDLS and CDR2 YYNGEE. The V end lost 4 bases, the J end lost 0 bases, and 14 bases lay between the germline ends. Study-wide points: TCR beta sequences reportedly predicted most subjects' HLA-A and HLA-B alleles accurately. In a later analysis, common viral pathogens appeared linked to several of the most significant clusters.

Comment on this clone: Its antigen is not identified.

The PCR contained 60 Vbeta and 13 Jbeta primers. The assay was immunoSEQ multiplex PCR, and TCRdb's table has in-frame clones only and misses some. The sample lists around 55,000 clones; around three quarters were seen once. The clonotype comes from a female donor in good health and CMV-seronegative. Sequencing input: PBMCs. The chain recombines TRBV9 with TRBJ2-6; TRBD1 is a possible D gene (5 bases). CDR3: CASSQKTASSGANVLTF. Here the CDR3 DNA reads TGTGCCAGCAGCCAGAAGACAGCTTCCTCTGGGGCCAACGTCCTGACTTTC.